The clone carrying this TCR beta chain was counted a few times. The record originates from a study of T cell responses to AZD1222 COVID-19 vaccine. Method: immunoSEQ multiplex PCR; TCRdb's copy keeps in-frame clones and lacks some. The table lists over 80,000 clones, 85% to 90% of them singletons. V was pared by 0 bases and J by 7 bases, with 17 bases of the junction left unmatched. The CDR3 totals 19 residues. Germline loops: CDR1 SGDLS, CDR2 YYNGEE. The rearrangement joins TRBV9 to TRBJ2-1, with 9 bases aligning to TRBD2. This material consisted of peripheral blood, taken on day 0 of AZD1222 vaccination. The clonotype was recovered from an adult in good health. CDR3 in amino acids: CASSVESSGVSAGWNEQFF. DNA for the CDR3: TGTGCCAGCAGCGTAGAATCTAGCGGGGTATCCGCCGGATGGAATGAGCAGTTCTTC.